This entry lists 14 T cell receptor beta chains sequenced from one sample in a study of blood T cell repertoires in COVID-19 (dated by TCRdb to about 2020). To prepare the library, the immunoSEQ multiplex PCR assay was applied. Drawn from immuneACCESS, this table holds only the in-frame rearrangements with V and J called that TCRdb kept. Clones are partly lost; checked studies trace under half to an unresolved V gene and leave the rest unexplained. The sample table lists a few hundred thousand clones, roughly 84% of them with a count of one. Of the sample, 1.4% falls within the top ten clones. The sequenced material came from peripheral blood. Source of these receptors: a woman aged 40 to 50 who had recovered from COVID-19.

This clone was counted many times. The V call is TRBV7-9, the J call TRBJ1-2; D is ambiguous. The CDR3 contains 12 residues. Germline loops: CDR1 SEHNR, CDR2 FQNEAQ (reference sequence). Trimming took off 5 bases at V and 7 bases at J, with 11 bases between the two ends. The CDR3 nucleotides are TGTGCCAGCAGCCCCTACGAGAGTGGCTACACCTTC. Amino acid sequence: CASSPYESGYTF. The complete variable domain, with remaining parts taken from reference TRBV7-9 and TRBJ1-2, reads DTGVSQNPRHKITKRGQNVTFRCDPISEHNRLYWYRQTLGQGPEFLTYFQNEAQLEKSRLLSDRFSAERPKGSFSTLEIQRTEQGDSAMYLCASSPYESGYTFGSGTRLTVV.

The rearrangement uses TRBV3-1 (or the pseudogene TRBV3-2) and TRBJ2-3; D is perhaps TRBD2 (6 bases). CDR3 size: 16 residues. The V and J ends lost 7 bases and 1 base respectively, with 18 bases between them. Germline V gene data show CDR1 as LGHDT and CDR2 as YNNKEL (reference sequence). The CDR3 sequence is CASKWTYGGGTDTQYF. The CDR3 DNA is TGTGCCAGCAAATGGACATATGGCGGGGGCACAGATACGCAGTATTTT.

The gene calls are TRBV7-6 and TRBJ2-3, with TRBD1 identical over 7 bases. Unmatched junction bases numbered 1, after V lost 1 base and J lost 0 bases. This CDR3 contains 15 residues. The germline V gene encodes CDR1 SGHVS and CDR2 FNYEAQ. CDR3 nucleotide sequence: TGTGCCAGCAGCTTAGGGGGACAGAGCACAGATACGCAGTATTTT. This sequence encodes CASSLGGQSTDTQYF.

The rearrangement uses TRBV6-5 and TRBJ1-1; 10 nucleotides line up with TRBD1. The CDR3 sequence is 14 residues long. Unmatched junction bases numbered 7, after V lost 6 bases and J lost 6 bases. Germline V lookup: CDR1 MNHEY, CDR2 SVGAGI. The CDR3 coding sequence is TGTGCCAGCAGGACAGGGGGCGGTTATTCTGAAGCTTTCTTT. Protein product: CASRTGGGYSEAFF.

This clone was counted a few times. The gene calls are TRBV5-1 and TRBJ2-4, with D unresolved. CDR3 length: 11 residues. V dropped 4 bases and J dropped 7 bases, with 6 bases sitting between them. The V gene's germline CDR1 is SGHRS and CDR2 YFSETQ. The CDR3 nucleotides are TGCGCCAGCAGCGCTGCGAACATTCAGTACTTC. This codes for CASSAANIQYF.

The chain combines TRBV2 with TRBJ1-3; D remains unclear. Germline CDR1 SNHLY, CDR2 FYNNEI. V lost 4 bases, J lost 2 bases, and 9 bases lay in between. The CDR3 is 14 residues long. DNA of the CDR3: TGTGCCAGCAGTGGCCCGGGGACTGGAAACACCATATATTTT. As protein: CASSGPGTGNTIYF.

The chain joins TRBV7-2 to TRBJ2-7, with a possible D match to TRBD1 (5 bases). The CDR3 is 17 amino acids. Trimming took 5 bases from V and 4 from J, leaving 24 bases between them. Germline V gene lookup returns CDR1 SGHTA and CDR2 FQGNSA. CDR3 in amino acids: CASSPSMAGPRPYEQYF. Here the CDR3 DNA reads TGTGCCAGCAGCCCCAGCATGGCAGGGCCGAGACCTTACGAGCAGTACTTC.

The chain carries TRBV5-4 and TRBJ1-2; weak D call: TRBD1 (5 bases). CDR1 is SGHNT and CDR2 is YYREEE in the germline V gene (reference sequence). This CDR3 region has 15 residues. V lost 0 bases to trimming and J lost 7 bases, with 16 bases between them. The CDR3: CASSLGRRAESGYTF. In nucleotides, the CDR3 is TGTGCCAGCAGCTTGGGTCGCAGGGCGGAGTCTGGCTACACCTTC.

The chain is built from TRBV18 and TRBJ1-5; D remains ambiguous. Germline V gene data show CDR1 as KGHSH and CDR2 as LQKENI. Trimming stripped 2 bases from V and 2 bases from J, with 16 bases between. This CDR3 comprises 17 residues. The CDR3 DNA sequence: TGTGCCAGCTCACCAATCGCATGGGGAGATGGCAATCAGCCCCAGCATTTT. Translating it yields CASSPIAWGDGNQPQHF.

The V and J genes are TRBV9 and TRBJ2-3; tentatively, D is TRBD2 (6 bases). The V gene's germline CDR1 is SGDLS and CDR2 YYNGEE. Trimming shortened V by 0 bases and J by 8 bases, and 28 bases separated the two germline ends. This CDR3 has 19 amino acids. CDR3 nucleotide sequence: TGTGCCAGCAGCGTAGTTAGCATGGAGACTAGTCTTATAAAGGGTACGCAGTATTTT. Protein product: CASSVVSMETSLIKGTQYF. Combining the CDR3 with reference TRBV9 and TRBJ2-3 gives the whole variable domain DSGVTQTPKHLITATGQRVTLRCSPRSGDLSVYWYQQSLDQGLQFLIQYYNGEERAKGNILERFSAQQFPDLHSELNLSSLELGDSALYFCASSVVSMETSLIKGTQYFGPGTRLTVL.

This rearrangement joins TRBV7-9 to TRBJ2-7; D gene ambiguous. With 1 base removed from V and 4 bases from J, the gap between germline ends came to 5 bases. CDR3 length: 12 amino acids. The germline CDR1 and CDR2 sequences are SEHNR and FQNEAQ (reference sequence). The CDR3 spells CASSLVSYEQYF. The CDR3 nucleotides are TGTGCCAGCAGCTTAGTGTCTTACGAGCAGTACTTC. Drawing the rest from reference TRBV7-9 and TRBJ2-7, the complete variable domain is DTGVSQNPRHKITKRGQNVTFRCDPISEHNRLYWYRQTLGQGPEFLTYFQNEAQLEKSRLLSDRFSAERPKGSFSTLEIQRTEQGDSAMYLCASSLVSYEQYFGPGTRLTVT.

There are a few counts of this clone. This sequence joins TRBV6-4 and TRBJ2-1; 11 bases align to TRBD2. The CDR3 is made up of 15 amino acids. Germline lookup yields CDR1 MRHNA and CDR2 SNTAGT. The V gene end was trimmed by 5 bases and the J gene end by 5 bases; junction bases not matched to a gene: 5. CDR3 sequence reads: CASSKTSGGDNEQFF. The CDR3, as DNA: TGTGCCAGCAGTAAAACTAGCGGGGGTGACAATGAGCAGTTCTTC.

The chain recombines TRBV5-1 with TRBJ1-2; no clear D. The CDR3 covers 13 residues. Trimming took 4 bases from V and 2 from J, leaving 9 bases between them. CDR1 and CDR2 from the germline V gene are SGHRS and YFSETQ. The DNA of the CDR3 is TGCGCCAGCAGCCCCGACGGGAACTATGGCTACACCTTC. Amino acids: CASSPDGNYGYTF.

J is TRBJ1-1 and V is TRBV6-6, with no clear D. CDR3 length: 13 residues. Deletions cut 6 bases from V and 1 base from J, with 9 bases between. Germline CDR1 MNHNY, CDR2 SVGAGI (reference sequence). CDR3 nucleotides: TGTGCCAGCAGGCGAGACTCGAACACTGAAGCTTTCTTT. Translating it yields CASRRDSNTEAFF.